This T cell receptor (beta chain) was captured by sequencing in a study of blood T cell repertoires in COVID-19. Whole-study context: Researchers got acute and convalescent COVID-19 samples from the United States, Italy and Spain.

Some clones are missing from TCRdb's copy, which holds only in-frame ones; the method was immunoSEQ multiplex PCR. Of 200,000 to 250,000 clones in the sample, 87% were seen once. V lost 4 bases and J 2 bases, leaving 12 bases between the germline ends. This CDR3 has 14 residues. Germline lookup yields CDR1 SGDLS and CDR2 YYNGEE. Participants came from roughly 25 US areas, aged roughly 18 to 89 years. Symptom resolution, clearance, or two negative PCRs marked the recovered donors of Cohort 3. The material sequenced was PBMCs or T cells enriched from blood (not recorded which). V is TRBV9 and J is TRBJ1-1; unclear D gene. The source of this sequence is a man aged 25-45 years who had recovered from COVID-19. The CDR3 reads CASSTRTGNTEAFF. The CDR3 DNA follows: TGTGCCAGCAGCACGAGGACGGGAAACACTGAAGCTTTCTTT.